The clone carrying this T cell receptor (beta chain) was found a few times. The study recruited people aged about 18 to 95 years across approximately 24 US areas. Donors were grouped by their self-reported clinical history. V gave up 2 bases and J gave up 5 bases; unmatched junction bases: 6. The length of the CDR3 is 15 residues. Germline V gene lookup returns CDR1 SGHTA and CDR2 FQGTGA. The data originate from a study of blood T cell repertoires in COVID-19. As for the study in general: PBMCs, B-cell-depleted T cells, or T cells provided the cDNA or gDNA that made up the material.

Profiling relied on immunoSEQ multiplex PCR, and the TCRdb table lists in-frame clones only, not all of them. The sample shows around 280,000 clones, 87% of them seen only once. The sample comprised PBMCs or T cells enriched from blood (not recorded which). The chain employs TRBV7-3 and TRBJ1-1, with 9 bases lining up with TRBD1. The sequence derives from a woman aged 35 to 49 who had recovered from COVID-19. CDR3 sequence (DNA): TGTGCCAGCAGCTTATCACCGGGACAGGGAACTGAAGCTTTCTTT. Translated: CASSLSPGQGTEAFF.